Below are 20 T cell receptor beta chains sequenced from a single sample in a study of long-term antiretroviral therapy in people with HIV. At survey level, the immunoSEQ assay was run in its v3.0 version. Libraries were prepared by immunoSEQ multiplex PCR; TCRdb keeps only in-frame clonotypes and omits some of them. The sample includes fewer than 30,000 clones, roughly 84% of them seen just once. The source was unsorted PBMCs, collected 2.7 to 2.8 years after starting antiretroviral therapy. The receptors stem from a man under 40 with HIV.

DNA for the CDR3: TGTGCCAGCAGCTTAGAACGTCCCGAGGACGGAAAAAGCTCCTACGAGCAGTACTTC. Encoded protein: CASSLERPEDGKSSYEQYF. This rearrangement joins TRBV11-3 to TRBJ2-7; no firm D call. Germline lookup yields CDR1 SGHNT and CDR2 YENEEA. Trimming shortened V by 0 bases and J by 0 bases, and 21 bases separated the two germline ends. The CDR3 has 19 amino acids. The whole variable domain, filled in from reference TRBV11-3 and TRBJ2-7, reads EAGVVQSPRYKIIEKKQPVAFWCNPISGHNTLYWYLQNLGQGPELLIRYENEEAVDDSQLPKDRFSAERLKGVDSTLKIQPAELGDSAVYLCASSLERPEDGKSSYEQYFGPGTRLTVT.

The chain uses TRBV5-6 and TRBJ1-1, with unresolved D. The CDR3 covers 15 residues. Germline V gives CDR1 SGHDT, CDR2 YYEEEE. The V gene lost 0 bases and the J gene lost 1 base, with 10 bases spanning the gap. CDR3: CASSLALEWNTEAFF. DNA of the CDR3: TGTGCCAGCAGCTTGGCTCTAGAATGGAACACTGAAGCTTTCTTT.

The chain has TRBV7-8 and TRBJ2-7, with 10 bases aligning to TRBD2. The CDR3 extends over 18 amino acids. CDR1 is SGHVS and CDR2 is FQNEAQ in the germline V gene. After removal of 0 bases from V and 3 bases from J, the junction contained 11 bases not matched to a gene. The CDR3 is CASSLAIASGGLNYEQYF. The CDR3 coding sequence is TGTGCCAGCAGCTTAGCGATTGCTAGCGGGGGCCTTAACTACGAGCAGTACTTC. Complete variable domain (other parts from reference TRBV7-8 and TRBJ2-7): GAGVSQSPRYKVAKRGQDVALRCDPISGHVSLFWYQQALGQGPEFLTYFQNEAQLDKSGLPSDRFFAERPEGSVSTLKIQRTQQEDSAVYLCASSLAIASGGLNYEQYFGPGTRLTVT.

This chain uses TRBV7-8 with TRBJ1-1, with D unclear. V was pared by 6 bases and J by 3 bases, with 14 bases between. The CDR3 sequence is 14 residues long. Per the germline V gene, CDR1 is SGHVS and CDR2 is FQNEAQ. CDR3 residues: CASRLSIRDTEAFF. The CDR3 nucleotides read TGTGCCAGCAGACTTAGTATCCGGGACACTGAAGCTTTCTTT.

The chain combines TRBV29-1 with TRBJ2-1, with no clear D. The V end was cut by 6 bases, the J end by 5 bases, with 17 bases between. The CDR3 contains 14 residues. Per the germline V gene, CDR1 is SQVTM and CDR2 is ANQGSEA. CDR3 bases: TGCAGCGTCGCTATACACACCCCCCACAATGAGCAGTTCTTC. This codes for CSVAIHTPHNEQFF.

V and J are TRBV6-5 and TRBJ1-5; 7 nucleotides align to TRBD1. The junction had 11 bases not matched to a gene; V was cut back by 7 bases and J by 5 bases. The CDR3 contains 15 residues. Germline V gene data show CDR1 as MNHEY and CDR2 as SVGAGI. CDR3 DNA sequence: TGTGCCAGCAAACATCAGGGGGTCGGAGATCAGCCCCAGCATTTT. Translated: CASKHQGVGDQPQHF.

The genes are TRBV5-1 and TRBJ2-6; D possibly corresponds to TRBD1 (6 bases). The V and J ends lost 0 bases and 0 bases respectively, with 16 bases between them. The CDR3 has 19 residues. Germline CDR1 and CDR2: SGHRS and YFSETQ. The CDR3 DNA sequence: TGCGCCAGCAGCTTGGCAGGGGTAAGAGGTTCCTCTGGGGCCAACGTCCTGACTTTC. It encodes CASSLAGVRGSSGANVLTF.

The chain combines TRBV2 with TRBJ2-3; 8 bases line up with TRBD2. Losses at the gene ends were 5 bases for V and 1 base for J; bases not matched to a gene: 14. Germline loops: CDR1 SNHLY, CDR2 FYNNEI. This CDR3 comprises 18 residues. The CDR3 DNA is TGTGCCAGCAGTAAAGTGGGGTATGAAGCGGGGGGCACAGATACGCAGTATTTT. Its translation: CASSKVGYEAGGTDTQYF.

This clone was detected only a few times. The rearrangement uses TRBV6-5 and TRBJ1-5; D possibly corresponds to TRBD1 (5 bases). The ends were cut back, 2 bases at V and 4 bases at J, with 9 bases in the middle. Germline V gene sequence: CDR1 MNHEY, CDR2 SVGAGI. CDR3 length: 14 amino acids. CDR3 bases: TGTGCCAGCAGTTACCTGGGGGGGAATCAGCCCCAGCATTTT. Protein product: CASSYLGGNQPQHF.

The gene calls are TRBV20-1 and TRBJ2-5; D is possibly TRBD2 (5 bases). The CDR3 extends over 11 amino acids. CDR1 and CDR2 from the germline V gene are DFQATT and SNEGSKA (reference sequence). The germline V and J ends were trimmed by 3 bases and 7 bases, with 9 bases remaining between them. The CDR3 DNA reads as TGCAGTGCTAGTGCGGGTGGGACCCAGTACTTC. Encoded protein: CSASAGGTQYF.

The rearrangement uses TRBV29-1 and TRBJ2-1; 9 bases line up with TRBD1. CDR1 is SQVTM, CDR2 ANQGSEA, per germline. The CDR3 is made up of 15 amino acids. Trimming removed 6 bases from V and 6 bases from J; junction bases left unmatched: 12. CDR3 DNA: TGCAGCGTCGTACGCGGGACAGGGTCGAGCAATGAGCAGTTCTTC. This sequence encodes CSVVRGTGSSNEQFF.

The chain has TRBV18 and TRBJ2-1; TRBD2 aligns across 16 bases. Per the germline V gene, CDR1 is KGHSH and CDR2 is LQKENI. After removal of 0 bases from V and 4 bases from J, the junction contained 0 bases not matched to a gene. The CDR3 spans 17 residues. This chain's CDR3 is CASSPPGLAGGYNEQFF. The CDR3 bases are TGTGCCAGCTCACCACCGGGACTAGCGGGAGGGTACAATGAGCAGTTCTTC.

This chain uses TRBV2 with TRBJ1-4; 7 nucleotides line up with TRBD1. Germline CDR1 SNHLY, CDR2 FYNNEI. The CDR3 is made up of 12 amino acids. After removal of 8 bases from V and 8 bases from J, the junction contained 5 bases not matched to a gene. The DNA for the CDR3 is TGTGCCAGCGGGGGGACAGAAGAAAAACTGTTTTTT. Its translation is CASGGTEEKLFF.

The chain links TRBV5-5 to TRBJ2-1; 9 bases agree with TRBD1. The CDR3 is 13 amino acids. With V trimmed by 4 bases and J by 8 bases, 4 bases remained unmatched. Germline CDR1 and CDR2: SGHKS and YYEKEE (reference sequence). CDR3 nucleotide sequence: TGTGCCAGCAGCGTCGACAGGGGGTATGAGCAGTTCTTC. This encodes CASSVDRGYEQFF.

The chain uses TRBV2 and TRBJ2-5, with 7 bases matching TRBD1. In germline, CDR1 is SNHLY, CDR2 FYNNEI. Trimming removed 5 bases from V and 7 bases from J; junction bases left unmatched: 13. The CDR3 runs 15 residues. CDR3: CASSPTGDRAGTQYF. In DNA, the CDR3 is TGTGCCAGCAGTCCCACGGGTGACAGGGCTGGGACCCAGTACTTC.

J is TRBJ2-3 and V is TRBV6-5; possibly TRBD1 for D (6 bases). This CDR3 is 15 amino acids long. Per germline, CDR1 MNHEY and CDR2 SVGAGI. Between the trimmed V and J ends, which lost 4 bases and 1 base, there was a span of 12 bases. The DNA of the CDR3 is TGTGCCAGCAGTTTAATGGGGGCAGGCACAGATACGCAGTATTTT. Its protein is CASSLMGAGTDTQYF.

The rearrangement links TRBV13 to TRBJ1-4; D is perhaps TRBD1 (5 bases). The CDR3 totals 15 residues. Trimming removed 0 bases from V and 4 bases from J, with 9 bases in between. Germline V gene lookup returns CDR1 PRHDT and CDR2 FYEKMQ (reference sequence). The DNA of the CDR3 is TGTGCCAGCAGCTTAGGAGACAGACTTAATGAAAAACTGTTTTTT. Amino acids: CASSLGDRLNEKLFF.

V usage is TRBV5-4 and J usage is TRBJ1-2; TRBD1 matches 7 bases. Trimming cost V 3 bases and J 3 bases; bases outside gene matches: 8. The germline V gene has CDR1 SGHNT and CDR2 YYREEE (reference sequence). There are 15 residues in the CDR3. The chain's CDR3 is CASSSTGVGDYGYTF. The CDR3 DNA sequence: TGTGCCAGCAGCTCTACAGGGGTTGGGGACTATGGCTACACCTTC. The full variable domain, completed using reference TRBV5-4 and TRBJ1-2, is ETGVTQSPTHLIKTRGQQVTLRCSSQSGHNTVSWYQQALGQGPQFIFQYYREEENGRGNFPPRFSGLQFPNYSSELNVNALELDDSALYLCASSSTGVGDYGYTFGSGTRLTVV.

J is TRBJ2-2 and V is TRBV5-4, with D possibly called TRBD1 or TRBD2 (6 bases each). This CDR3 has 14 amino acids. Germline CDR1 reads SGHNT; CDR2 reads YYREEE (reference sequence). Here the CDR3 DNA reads TGTGTTTACCACGGGGGCAGGGATACCGGGGAGCTGTTTTTT. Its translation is CVYHGGRDTGELFF. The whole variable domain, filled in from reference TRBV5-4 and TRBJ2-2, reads ETGVTQSPTHLIKTRGQQVTLRCSSQSGHNTVSWYQQALGQGPQFIFQYYREEENGRGNFPPRFSGLQFPNYSSELNVNALELDDSALYLCVYHGGRDTGELFFGEGSRLTVL.

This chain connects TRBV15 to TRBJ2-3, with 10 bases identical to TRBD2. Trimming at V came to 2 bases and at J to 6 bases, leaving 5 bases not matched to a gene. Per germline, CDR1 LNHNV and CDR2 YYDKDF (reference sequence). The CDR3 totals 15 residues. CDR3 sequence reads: CATSRKERGGDTQYF. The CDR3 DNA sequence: TGTGCCACCAGCAGAAAGGAGCGGGGGGGGGATACGCAGTATTTT.